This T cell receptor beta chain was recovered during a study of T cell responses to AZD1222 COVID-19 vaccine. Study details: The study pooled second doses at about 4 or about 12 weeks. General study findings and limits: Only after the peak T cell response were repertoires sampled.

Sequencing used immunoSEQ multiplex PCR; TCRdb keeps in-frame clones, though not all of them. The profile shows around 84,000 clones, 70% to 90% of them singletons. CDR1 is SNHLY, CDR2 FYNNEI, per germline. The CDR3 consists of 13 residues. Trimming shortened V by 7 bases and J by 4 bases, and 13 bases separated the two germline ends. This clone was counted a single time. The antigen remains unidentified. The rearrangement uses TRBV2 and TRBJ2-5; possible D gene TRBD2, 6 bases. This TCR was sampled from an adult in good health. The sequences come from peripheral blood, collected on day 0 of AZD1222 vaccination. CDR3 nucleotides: TGTGCCAGCAAGGAGGGAGCGGTAGAGACCCAGTACTTC. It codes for CASKEGAVETQYF.